These 31 T cell receptor beta chains were sequenced from one sample in a study of blood T cell repertoires in COVID-19. The repertoire was sequenced with immunoSEQ multiplex PCR; TCRdb's copy has only in-frame clones and lacks some. The sample lists roughly 140,000 clones, about 76% occurring once. The material sequenced was peripheral blood. These receptors originate from a human donor in a cohort sampled during active COVID-19.

This chain connects TRBV6-5 to TRBJ2-7; 8 nucleotides agree with TRBD1. Unmatched junction bases numbered 10, after V lost 5 bases and J lost 7 bases. CDR3 length: 14 residues. Germline CDR1 MNHEY, CDR2 SVGAGI. This chain's CDR3 is CASSRTGMKGEQYF. The CDR3 coding sequence is TGTGCCAGCAGTCGGACAGGGATGAAGGGAGAGCAGTACTTC.

The V gene is TRBV5-1, the J gene TRBJ1-1; D unclear. V was trimmed by 1 base and J by 1 base, leaving 8 bases between them. This CDR3 is built from 14 residues. Germline lookup yields CDR1 SGHRS and CDR2 YFSETQ. CDR3 region: CASSLLQKNTEAFF. The CDR3 nucleotides read TGCGCCAGCAGCTTGCTACAGAAGAACACTGAAGCTTTCTTT. Complete variable domain (other parts from reference TRBV5-1 and TRBJ1-1): KAGVTQTPRYLIKTRGQQVTLSCSPISGHRSVSWYQQTPGQGLQFLFEYFSETQRNKGNFPGRFSGRQFSNSRSEMNVSTLELGDSALYLCASSLLQKNTEAFFGQGTRLTVV.

CDR3 in amino acids: CASSPPVGAGINEQFF. CDR3 sequence (DNA): TGCGCCAGCAGCCCCCCGGTAGGAGCGGGCATCAATGAGCAGTTCTTC. This chain joins TRBV5-1 and TRBJ2-1; maybe TRBD2 (6 bases). CDR1 and CDR2 from the germline V gene are SGHRS and YFSETQ. The CDR3 totals 16 residues. Trimming shortened V by 4 bases and J by 6 bases, and 20 bases separated the two germline ends.

The table lists this clone with many counts. This chain links TRBV28 with TRBJ1-5; 10 bases match TRBD1. This CDR3 spans 14 amino acids. Trimming cost V 6 bases and J 5 bases; bases outside gene matches: 4. Germline CDR1 and CDR2: MDHEN and SYDVKM. CDR3 residues: CASSDGQGDQPQHF. The CDR3 DNA follows: TGTGCCAGCAGCGACGGACAGGGGGATCAGCCCCAGCATTTT.

The J gene is TRBJ2-7, the V gene TRBV6-2 or TRBV6-3, with TRBD2 identical over 10 bases. There are 17 residues in the CDR3. J lost 3 bases, V lost 6 bases, and 14 bases had no gene match. Germline V gene lookup returns CDR1 MNHEY and CDR2 SVGEGT. The CDR3, as DNA: TGTGCCAGCAGGCCTCTGCTAGCGGGAGTCGGTGGCTACGAGCAGTACTTC. Amino acid sequence: CASRPLLAGVGGYEQYF.

CDR3 sequence (DNA): TGCGCCAGCAGCCAACTTGCAGGGCGTAATTCACCCCTCCACTTT. Encoded protein: CASSQLAGRNSPLHF. This chain connects TRBV4-1 to TRBJ1-6, with a possible D match to TRBD1 (5 bases). The V gene's germline CDR1 is MGHRA and CDR2 YSYEKL. The CDR3 has 15 residues. The V end was cut by 2 bases, the J end by 6 bases, with 11 bases between.

This clone was observed a handful of times. The chain recombines TRBV7-6 with TRBJ2-5; D possibly corresponds to TRBD1 (5 bases). The CDR3 loop spans 14 amino acids. Germline-derived CDR1 and CDR2 are SGHVS and FNYEAQ. V lost 2 bases, J lost 1 base, and 8 bases lay in between. CDR3 in amino acids: CASSLFQGQETQYF. In DNA, the CDR3 is TGTGCCAGCAGCTTATTTCAGGGCCAAGAGACCCAGTACTTC.

The chain combines TRBV20-1 with TRBJ2-1, with D perhaps matching TRBD1 (6 bases). The CDR3 has 16 amino acids. Per germline, CDR1 DFQATT and CDR2 SNEGSKA (reference sequence). Trimming removed 4 bases from V and 6 bases from J, with 22 bases in between. CDR3 protein: CSAIDSGRGVVNEQFF. The CDR3 DNA follows: TGCAGTGCTATTGACTCGGGCAGGGGCGTAGTCAATGAGCAGTTCTTC.

This sequence joins TRBV19 and TRBJ2-4; TRBD2 might be the D (7 bases). The length of the CDR3 is 15 residues. CDR1 is LNHDA and CDR2 is SQIVND in the germline V gene (reference sequence). The V end lost 3 bases, the J end lost 5 bases, and 14 bases lay between the germline ends. The CDR3 region has the DNA TGTGCCAGTAGTATGCGGGGGCTAGCGGAAAACATTCAGTACTTC. Translating gives CASSMRGLAENIQYF.

The CDR3 nucleotides are TGTGCCAGCAGTTTATTGACAGGGTTTGCTGAAGCTTTCTTT. Its protein is CASSLLTGFAEAFF. This chain connects TRBV28 to TRBJ1-1; 7 bases align to TRBD1. The CDR3 totals 14 residues. The ends lost 1 base at V and 6 bases at J; junction bases unmatched: 5. The germline gives CDR1 MDHEN, CDR2 SYDVKM.

The sample holds a few counts of this clone. The rearrangement joins TRBV5-1 to TRBJ2-5, with unresolved D. With 4 bases removed from V and 5 bases from J, the gap between germline ends came to 3 bases. The CDR3 sequence is 10 residues long. CDR1 and CDR2 (germline): SGHRS, YFSETQ. The CDR3 spells CASSLETQYF. CDR3 DNA sequence: TGCGCCAGCAGCCTCGAGACCCAGTACTTC.

This chain uses TRBV18 with TRBJ2-2; 10 bases fit TRBD1. The CDR3 extends over 17 amino acids. V trimming: 1 base; J trimming: 7 bases; junction bases outside the gene matches: 9. Germline loops: CDR1 KGHSH, CDR2 LQKENI. CDR3 coding DNA: TGTGCCAGCTCACCACTACCGACAGGGGGCTCAGGCGGGGAGCTGTTTTTT. It encodes CASSPLPTGGSGGELFF.

This clone was counted once. V and J are TRBV6-6 and TRBJ1-2; D gene unclear. In germline, CDR1 is MNHNY, CDR2 SVGAGI (reference sequence). This CDR3 has 13 residues. V was cut by 2 bases and J by 2 bases, with 6 bases left in between. CDR3: CASSYDSNYGYTF. The CDR3 nucleotides are TGTGCCAGCAGTTACGACTCGAACTATGGCTACACCTTC.

Remarks on this clone: Additional DNA sequences in this sample encode the identical CDR3. The chain uses TRBV28 and TRBJ1-2; 8 nucleotides line up with TRBD1. The J segment lost 3 bases and the V segment lost 4 bases, leaving 4 bases of the junction unmatched. The CDR3 has 14 residues. The V gene's germline CDR1 is MDHEN and CDR2 SYDVKM. Written as DNA, the CDR3 is TGTGCCAGCAGTTCAGGGGGCTCGGACTATGGCTACACCTTC. Translated: CASSSGGSDYGYTF.

The gene calls are TRBV28 and TRBJ2-5; the D gene is possibly TRBD2 (5 bases). The germline V gene encodes CDR1 MDHEN and CDR2 SYDVKM. Trimming took 2 bases from V and 5 from J, leaving 9 bases between them. The CDR3 is made up of 13 amino acids. CDR3 amino acids: CASSLGLGETQYF. The CDR3 nucleotides read TGTGCCAGCAGTTTAGGACTGGGGGAGACCCAGTACTTC.

This clone was picked up one time. The chain joins TRBV7-8 to TRBJ1-1; 10 bases match TRBD1. Germline loops: CDR1 SGHVS, CDR2 FQNEAQ. This CDR3 has 17 residues. With 1 base clipped from V and 0 bases from J, the junction kept 5 bases outside the gene matches. CDR3 residues: CASSLGRDRGMNTEAFF. The CDR3 DNA sequence: TGTGCCAGCAGCTTAGGTCGGGACAGGGGAATGAACACTGAAGCTTTCTTT.

The gene calls are TRBV18 and TRBJ1-2; TRBD1 agrees at 8 bases. This CDR3 comprises 15 residues. Germline values: CDR1 KGHSH, CDR2 LQKENI. J was trimmed by 8 bases and V by 3 bases; bases with no gene match: 11. CDR3 nucleotides: TGTGCCAGCTCACCCCAACAGGGGGATACGAGGGGCTACACCTTC. Translating it yields CASSPQQGDTRGYTF. The whole variable domain, remainder taken from reference TRBV18 and TRBJ1-2, is NAGVMQNPRHLVRRRGQEARLRCSPMKGHSHVYWYRQLPEEGLKFMVYLQKENIIDESGMPKERFSAEFPKEGPSILRIQQVVRGDSAAYFCASSPQQGDTRGYTFGSGTRLTVV.

As DNA, the CDR3 is TGTGCCAGCTCACCGGTGGGACAGACTAACTATGGCTACACCTTC. Translating it yields CASSPVGQTNYGYTF. The chain combines TRBV18 with TRBJ1-2; the match to TRBD1 covers 7 bases. Germline-derived CDR1 and CDR2 are KGHSH and LQKENI. V gave up 3 bases and J gave up 0 bases; unmatched junction bases: 4. The CDR3 contains 15 residues.

This clone has just one count. The chain joins TRBV7-2 to TRBJ1-4, with TRBD1 as a possible D gene (5 bases). This CDR3 is built from 15 residues. V was clipped by 5 bases and J by 3 bases, with 13 bases between them. The V gene's germline CDR1 is SGHTA and CDR2 FQGNSA. CDR3 DNA sequence: TGTGCCAGCAGCCTCCAGGGCTTACCTAATGAAAAACTGTTTTTT. Its translation is CASSLQGLPNEKLFF.

This chain links TRBV7-2 with TRBJ1-6; maybe TRBD1 (5 bases). Germline V gene sequence: CDR1 SGHTA, CDR2 FQGNSA. The CDR3 is 15 residues long. Trimming removed 4 bases from V and 1 base from J, with 8 bases in between. In nucleotides, the CDR3 is TGTGCCAGCAGCTCCAGGGTTTCCTATAATTCACCCCTCCACTTT. Translated: CASSSRVSYNSPLHF. Drawing the rest from reference TRBV7-2 and TRBJ1-6, the complete variable domain is GAGVSQSPSNKVTEKGKDVELRCDPISGHTALYWYRQSLGQGLEFLIYFQGNSAPDKSGLPSDRFSAERTGGSVSTLTIQRTQQEDSAVYLCASSSRVSYNSPLHFGNGTRLTVT.

CDR3 in amino acids: CASSPPWRDHEQYF. The CDR3 DNA follows: TGTGCCAGCAGTCCCCCCTGGCGGGATCACGAGCAGTACTTC. This rearrangement joins TRBV6-2 or TRBV6-3 to TRBJ2-7; maybe TRBD2 (6 bases). The CDR3 extends over 14 amino acids. V lost 5 bases and J 5 bases, leaving 16 bases between the germline ends. CDR1 is MNHEY, CDR2 SVGEGT, per germline.

V usage is TRBV12-3 or TRBV12-4 and J usage is TRBJ2-1; D is uncertain. CDR3 length: 13 residues. Trimming removed 4 bases at V and 9 bases at J, with 13 bases between. CDR3 in amino acids: CASSSERSSEQFF. CDR3 DNA sequence: TGTGCCAGCAGTTCTGAGAGGAGTTCTGAGCAGTTCTTC.

This sequence joins TRBV11-3 and TRBJ2-1; 9 bases align to TRBD1. CDR1 and CDR2 (germline): SGHNT, YENEEA. J gave up 10 bases and V 5 bases, and 3 bases lay outside the gene matches. The CDR3 has 12 residues. DNA for the CDR3: TGTGCCAGCAGCAAAGACAGGGGGGAGCAGTTCTTC. Its protein is CASSKDRGEQFF. Combining the CDR3 with reference TRBV11-3 and TRBJ2-1 gives the whole variable domain EAGVVQSPRYKIIEKKQPVAFWCNPISGHNTLYWYLQNLGQGPELLIRYENEEAVDDSQLPKDRFSAERLKGVDSTLKIQPAELGDSAVYLCASSKDRGEQFFGPGTRLTVL.

V gene TRBV19 combines with J gene TRBJ2-5, with D perhaps matching TRBD2 (6 bases). V gave up 5 bases and J gave up 5 bases, with 15 bases separating them. The CDR3 is 14 residues long. The germline V gene encodes CDR1 LNHDA and CDR2 SQIVND (reference sequence). CDR3 DNA sequence: TGTGCCAGTAGTCCACGGGGCCGGGGGGAGACCCAGTACTTC. Amino acid sequence: CASSPRGRGETQYF.

This clone was picked up a small number of times. The chain carries TRBV7-8 and TRBJ2-3, with 10 nucleotides matching TRBD2. The CDR3 runs 16 residues. The germline CDR1 and CDR2 sequences are SGHVS and FQNEAQ. V lost 0 bases and J lost 1; bases outside the gene matches: 1. CDR3 loop: CASSLASGRGTDTQYF. CDR3 DNA sequence: TGTGCCAGCAGCTTAGCGAGCGGGAGGGGCACAGATACGCAGTATTTT.

The rearrangement links TRBV15 to TRBJ2-7; D gene unclear. Trimming stripped 1 base from V and 0 bases from J, with 7 bases between. In germline, CDR1 is LNHNV, CDR2 YYDKDF (reference sequence). The CDR3 spans 14 residues. CDR3 amino acids: CATSRGHGSYEQYF. The CDR3 DNA reads TGTGCCACCAGCAGAGGACACGGCTCCTACGAGCAGTACTTC.

The gene calls are TRBV6-4 and TRBJ2-7; D perhaps matches TRBD1 (5 bases). In germline, CDR1 is MRHNA, CDR2 SNTAGT. This CDR3 has 13 residues. V shed 5 bases and J shed 2 bases, with 10 bases lying between them. This chain's CDR3 is CASSRQSTYEQYF. The CDR3 DNA sequence: TGTGCCAGCAGTCGACAGAGTACCTACGAGCAGTACTTC.

J is TRBJ2-7 and V is TRBV6-2 or TRBV6-3, with D possibly being TRBD2 (6 bases). The V gene's germline CDR1 is MNHEY and CDR2 SVGEGT. V lost 0 bases, J lost 2 bases, and 11 bases lay in between. This CDR3 has 15 residues. The DNA for the CDR3 is TGTGCCAGCAGTTACTCGTCTAGCGCCACCTACGAGCAGTACTTC. Amino acids: CASSYSSSATYEQYF.

The V and J genes are TRBV15 and TRBJ1-2; D remains unclear. The CDR3 runs to 15 residues. The germline V and J ends were trimmed by 0 bases and 0 bases, with 8 bases remaining between them. Looked up from germline, CDR1 is LNHNV and CDR2 is YYDKDF (reference sequence). This CDR3 reads CATSRDRFTNYGYTF. In DNA, the CDR3 is TGTGCCACCAGCAGAGACAGGTTCACTAACTATGGCTACACCTTC.

This sequence joins TRBV6-4 and TRBJ2-7, with TRBD2 identical over 9 bases. Germline trimming cut 8 bases from V and 3 bases from J; bases unmatched to any gene: 5. The CDR3 has 13 amino acids. Germline CDR1 and CDR2: MRHNA and SNTAGT. The CDR3 sequence is CASRTSEHYEQYF. CDR3 bases: TGTGCCAGCCGGACTAGCGAACACTACGAGCAGTACTTC.

This clone came up once. The chain is built from TRBV3-1 (or the pseudogene TRBV3-2) and TRBJ2-1; 11 bases match TRBD1. Unmatched junction bases numbered 6, after V lost 3 bases and J lost 8 bases. CDR3 length: 15 amino acids. Germline V gene data show CDR1 as LGHDT and CDR2 as YNNKEL (reference sequence). This CDR3 is CASSHIWTGGDEQFF. The CDR3 DNA follows: TGTGCCAGCAGCCATATCTGGACAGGGGGCGATGAGCAGTTCTTC.